The entry that follows covers one TCR beta chain sequence. The specificity of this receptor is unknown. Qualities for individual bases were not recorded, and no much larger clone is one base off. CDR1 and CDR2 are read off the germline V gene as SGHRS and YFSETQ. The CDR3 goes from the cysteine to the phenylalanine over 14 residues. Only CDR3 DNA is held: 42 bases, read in frame from base 1. V and J lose 4 bases and 9 bases, and a span of 17 bases separates them. Healthy HIV-negative adults with no recently reported acute infections or vaccinations were included as donors. Every donor was a Caucasian adult residing in Nashville, Tennessee, USA. Magnetic negative selection was used to enrich CD4+ T cells, after which naive cells were positively selected on CD45RA and the negative fraction became the memory subset. Blood was collected by leukapheresis, and PBMCs were isolated by Ficoll-Histopaque density gradient centrifugation and then cryopreserved in liquid nitrogen vapor phase. Analytical flow cytometry was used to check the purity and quantity of every magnetically sorted T cell population. Each sorted fraction had its genomic DNA isolated and then quantified by UV absorbance on a Nanodrop 2000c.

The data originate from a study of shared clonotypes between healthy human individuals (dated by TCRdb to 2020 to 2021). Background on the whole study: A couple of women and three men aged 18 to 49 years were included in the cohort. To increase sequencing depth and limit assay-specific biases, different laboratories used diverse techniques to prepare libraries and sequence TCR repertoires. For each donor, CD4 naive and CD4 memory were each given three plates, CD8 naive was given two plates, and CD8 memory was given one plate. The study deeply sequenced blood TCR repertoires of about 5 healthy adults to estimate repertoire size and the extent of clonotype sharing between individuals. Between about 0.85 and 9.5 billion PBMCs per donor were obtained by leukapheresis. What the work shows at the level of the full study, not this receptor alone: Pairwise subsampling led to the expectation that sequencing depth would affect the degree of clonotype sharing among donors. Rarefaction of sorted-subset datasets indicated incomplete sequencing despite the large sequencing depth. When four donors were compared, the shared fraction of clonotypes was 5% to 6.5% for naive CD4, less than 4% for naive CD8, more than 2% for memory CD4, and 0.35% to 0.5% for memory CD8. The small number of donors limited the genetic and exposure-history diversity represented. Naive subsets generally had larger estimated clonotype richness than memory subsets. Compared with non-shared clonotypes, clonotypes shared by all four sorted-subset donors had higher generation probabilities. Sampling was limited to blood, and TCR repertoires in tissue likely differ from TCR repertoires in blood.

TCR CDR3 regions were amplified from genomic DNA by multiplex PCR using the deep immunoSEQ assay. Extracted genomic DNA from each cell subset was spread evenly across all wells of several immunoSEQ 96-well plates, with each plate serving as a replicate. For sorted subsets, around 200 ng genomic DNA, equal to 30,000 or so T cell genomes, was loaded into each replicate PCR. Purified libraries were measured with a Qubit 3.0 fluorometer, size-checked on a Bioanalyzer 2100, and measured again with the KAPA Library Quantification kit. A separate single-read 150-cycle Illumina NextSeq 550 flow cell was used to sequence each immunoSEQ 96-well plate. Concerning the study's data processing: Because the immunoSEQ output included only junctional sequences and no quality scores, the filtering could not be the same as the filtering used for full-length reads. Sequences were annotated with PyIR, a Python wrapper for IgBLAST v1.9, using IMGT germline references to assign V/J genes and CDR3. Any read was removed if the V/J assignment was weak (E-value above 1e-6), the CDR3 was missing, or the read contained stop codons, out-of-frame junctions, or ambiguous translated residues. V3J clonotypes were defined as sequences sharing the same inferred V gene, J gene, and CDR3 amino acid sequence. The percentage overlap between two repertoires was calculated by dividing the number of shared unique clonotypes by the size of the smaller repertoire. Repertoire richness was assessed with RTK rarefaction, the Chao1 estimator, and Recon v2.1 estimates of unobserved clonotypes. OLGA was used to compute generation probabilities for all TCRbeta clonotypes that the gDNA method yielded from a handful of donors. What TCRdb holds here is the immuneACCESS table cut down to in-frame rearrangements. Part of the clones is not present; checked against another copy, under half of the missing clones reflect an unresolved V gene, and the others are unexplained. Clone size and V and J calls were adopted from that table, with D and trimming inferred from the DNA. The sample yields millions of clones; approximately 95% were counted once. The top ten constitute 0.13% of the sample.

The sequenced sample consisted of naive CD4+ T cells sorted from blood. The intended sense of this specimen's cell subset or site label: CD45RA+ positively selected. This chain joins TRBV5-1 to TRBJ2-4; the D gene is possibly TRBD2, with 5 bases matching. This clonotype was obtained from a man younger than 35 in good health. This receptor has the CDR3 CASSSALGVGIQYF. The nucleotide sequence is given as TGCGCCAGCAGCAGCGCCTTGGGAGTAGGCATTCAGTACTTC.